A selection of T cell receptor beta chains follows, all from one sample in a study of T cells after yellow fever vaccination. Using its own MiXCR run on the 5' RACE reads, TCRdb lists one record per CDR3 protein. This table has roughly 140,000 distinct CDR3 sequences, about 7.7% appearing once. The sequenced sample was CD4+ T cells sorted from PBMCs, obtained 5 days after the yellow fever booster vaccination. These receptors all come from a man aged 25 to 45 who received the YFV17D yellow fever vaccine. CDR3s include the opening cysteine and the closing phenylalanine or tryptophan. D genes are given only for firm matches. Some rows mark clone size as missing; the rest say once, few, many or name a class of expanded clone.

D,V,J,size,CDR3,DNA
TRBD2,TRBV12-3/TRBV12-4,TRBJ2-2,many,CASRTSGDTGELFF,TGTGCCAGCAGGACTAGCGGAGATACCGGGGAGCTGTTTTTT
TRBD2,TRBV5-1,TRBJ2-1,many,CASSTPSGRSYNEQFF,TGCGCCAGCAGCACCCCTAGCGGGAGGTCCTACAATGAGCAGTTCTTC
-,TRBV7-8,TRBJ1-5,many,CASSLTGYRNQPQHF,TGTGCCAGCAGCTTAACCGGGTACAGGAATCAGCCCCAGCATTTT
-,TRBV18,TRBJ2-4,many,CASSPDLYKNIQYF,TGTGCCAGCTCACCCGACTTGTACAAAAACATTCAGTACTTC
-,TRBV19,TRBJ2-4,many,CASSKNRLAKNIQYF,TGTGCCAGTAGTAAAAACAGGTTAGCCAAAAACATTCAGTACTTC
-,TRBV14,TRBJ2-6,few,CASSRDRSGANVLTF,TGTGCCAGCAGCCGCGACAGGTCCGGGGCCAACGTCCTGACTTTC
-,TRBV7-3,TRBJ2-7,many,CASSTGRVREQYF,TGTGCCAGCAGTACGGGCAGGGTGCGAGAGCAGTACTTC
-,TRBV6-6,TRBJ2-7,many,CASKAGTTYEQYF,TGTGCCAGCAAGGCCGGGACCACCTACGAGCAGTACTTC
-,TRBV20-1,TRBJ1-1,many,CSARQGLKNTEAFF,TGCAGTGCTAGGCAGGGGCTCAAGAACACTGAAGCTTTCTTT
TRBD2,TRBV5-8,TRBJ2-7,few,CASSLWASGQNEQYF,TGTGCCAGCAGCTTGTGGGCTAGCGGCCAGAACGAGCAGTACTTC
TRBD2,TRBV29-1,TRBJ2-4,-,CSVGYTSGITKNIQYF,TGCAGCGTTGGTTATACTAGCGGGATCACCAAAAACATTCAGTACTTC
-,TRBV18,TRBJ1-5,-,CASSPHSDQPQHF,TGTGCCAGCTCACCACATTCCGATCAGCCCCAGCATTTT
TRBD2,TRBV7-9,TRBJ2-3,many,CASSRLAGAVTDTQYF,TGTGCCAGCAGCCGCTTAGCGGGAGCCGTCACAGATACGCAGTATTTT
-,TRBV7-9,TRBJ2-6,many,CASRHGTPISGANVLTF,TGTGCCAGCAGACATGGGACACCCATCTCTGGGGCCAACGTCCTGACTTTC
-,TRBV20-1,TRBJ2-3,many,CSAARDTQYF,TGCAGTGCTGCGCGGGATACGCAGTATTTT
-,TRBV12-3/TRBV12-4,TRBJ1-6,many,CASSFEGGNSPLHF,TGTGCCAGCAGTTTCGAGGGAGGTAATTCACCCCTCCACTTT
TRBD2,TRBV29-1,TRBJ2-3,many,CSASTSGNKDTQYF,TGCAGCGCTTCCACTAGCGGGAATAAAGATACGCAGTATTTT
TRBD1,TRBV7-9,TRBJ1-6,many,CASSLARGQGRNSPLHF,TGTGCCAGCAGCTTAGCCCGAGGACAGGGCCGGAATTCACCCCTCCACTTT
TRBD2,TRBV20-1,TRBJ2-3,many,CSVLAGGSDTQYF,TGCAGTGTCTTAGCGGGAGGATCAGATACGCAGTATTTT
TRBD1,TRBV20-1,TRBJ1-2,many,CSARGQGNPYYGYTF,TGCAGTGCAAGAGGACAGGGGAATCCTTACTATGGCTACACCTTC
-,TRBV20-1,TRBJ2-5,many,CSASLSRAKTQYF,TGCAGTGCTAGCTTGAGTAGAGCGAAGACCCAGTACTTC
TRBD2,TRBV18,TRBJ2-3,-,CASSVLGLAGPTDTQYF,TGTGCCAGCTCCGTACTTGGACTAGCGGGGCCCACAGATACGCAGTATTTT
-,TRBV6-1,TRBJ1-5,few,CASTKTDSNQPQHF,TGTGCCAGCACCAAGACTGATAGCAATCAGCCCCAGCATTTT
-,TRBV6-2/TRBV6-3,TRBJ2-3,many,CASSYRDTQYF,TGTGCCAGCAGTTACAGAGATACGCAGTATTTT
-,TRBV5-1,TRBJ2-3,-,CASSFSRVTDTQYF,TGCGCCAGCAGCTTCAGTAGGGTCACAGATACGCAGTATTTT
TRBD1,TRBV5-4,TRBJ2-5,many,CASSGGTGGAVETQYF,TGTGCCAGCAGCGGAGGGACAGGGGGCGCCGTAGAGACCCAGTACTTC
-,TRBV7-2,TRBJ1-1,many,CASLRGQGNTEAFF,TGTGCCAGTTTGCGGGGACAAGGGAACACTGAAGCTTTCTTT
TRBD2,TRBV7-7,TRBJ2-1,many,CASSRGPGLASYNEQFF,TGTGCTAGCAGCCGAGGGCCGGGACTAGCGAGCTACAATGAGCAGTTCTTC
-,TRBV28,TRBJ2-7,many,CASISASYEQYF,TGTGCCAGCATTTCGGCCTCCTACGAGCAGTACTTC
TRBD1,TRBV4-3,TRBJ1-6,few,CASSPDRDNSPLHF,TGCGCCAGCAGCCCGGACAGGGATAATTCACCCCTCCACTTT
TRBD2,TRBV20-1,TRBJ2-1,many,CSAATSPPYNEQFF,TGCAGTGCTGCGACTAGCCCCCCTTACAATGAGCAGTTCTTC
TRBD2,TRBV20-1,TRBJ2-5,many,CSATRSGRKEETQYF,TGCAGCGCCACAAGAAGCGGGAGGAAAGAAGAGACCCAGTACTTC
TRBD2,TRBV2,TRBJ2-1,many,CASNSFGTSVRNEQFF,TGTGCCAGCAATAGCTTTGGGACTAGCGTTAGAAATGAGCAGTTCTTC
-,TRBV18,TRBJ1-2,many,CASSPEASHYGYTF,TGTGCCAGCTCACCAGAGGCCAGCCACTATGGCTACACCTTC
-,TRBV28,TRBJ2-4,many,CASSSPVGASIQYF,TGTGCCAGCAGTTCCCCGGTAGGGGCCTCTATTCAGTACTTC
-,TRBV12-3/TRBV12-4,TRBJ2-3,many,CASRPQGGTDTQYF,TGTGCCAGCAGGCCACAGGGAGGCACAGATACGCAGTATTTT
TRBD2,TRBV7-2,TRBJ2-1,many,CASSLVAGGYNEQFF,TGTGCCAGCAGCTTAGTAGCGGGAGGGTACAATGAGCAGTTCTTC
-,TRBV6-1,TRBJ2-2,few,CASREGQRANTGELFF,TGTGCCAGCAGAGAAGGACAGAGAGCTAACACCGGGGAGCTGTTTTTT
TRBD1,TRBV24-1,TRBJ2-2,many,CATSDSGQGGTGELFF,TGTGCCACCAGTGACTCGGGACAGGGAGGGACCGGGGAGCTGTTTTTT
-,TRBV12-3/TRBV12-4,TRBJ2-1,many,CASSFRGTEGNEQFF,TGTGCCAGCAGTTTTCGCGGGACTGAAGGCAATGAGCAGTTCTTC
-,TRBV5-1,TRBJ2-1,many,CASSASGLATYNEQFF,TGCGCCAGCAGCGCCTCGGGACTTGCAACCTACAATGAGCAGTTCTTC
-,TRBV7-3,TRBJ2-1,many,CASSAELVSYNEQFF,TGTGCCAGCAGCGCCGAACTAGTCTCCTACAATGAGCAGTTCTTC
-,TRBV5-4,TRBJ2-1,many,CASSSVKQGLGYNEQFF,TGTGCCAGCAGCTCCGTCAAACAGGGACTGGGGTACAATGAGCAGTTCTTC
-,TRBV19,TRBJ1-3,many,CATALGRSGNTIYF,TGTGCCACCGCTTTGGGTCGCTCTGGAAACACCATATATTTT
-,TRBV3-1,TRBJ1-2,few,CASSLDGPGGYTF,TGTGCCAGCAGCCTAGACGGCCCGGGAGGCTACACCTTC
TRBD1,TRBV4-3,TRBJ2-5,-,CASSPTGGQYF,TGCGCCAGCAGCCCCACAGGGGGCCAGTACTTC
-,TRBV7-2,TRBJ2-1,many,CASSLRPNEQFF,TGTGCCAGCAGCTTAAGGCCCAATGAGCAGTTCTTC
-,TRBV20-1,TRBJ2-2,few,CSASRIQASSTGELFF,TGCAGTGCTAGTCGGATCCAGGCTAGCAGTACCGGGGAGCTGTTTTTT
-,TRBV5-4,TRBJ2-1,-,CASSLEATVANEQFF,TGTGCCAGCAGCTTGGAGGCAACGGTGGCCAATGAGCAGTTCTTC